This T cell receptor (beta chain) was identified in a study of liver allograft versus peripheral blood T cells. Study in general: A comparison was made between T cell receptor repertoires in transplanted livers and those in recipients' peripheral blood.

CDR1 is DFQATT, CDR2 SNEGSKA, per germline (reference sequence). Trimming took off 3 bases at V and 7 bases at J, with 12 bases between the two ends. There are 12 residues in the CDR3. Overall study findings and caveats: Peripheral blood repertoires reportedly differed from the T cell receptor repertoires found inside liver allografts.

With regard to this clonotype: The antigen is not known.

From the reads, TCRdb called clonotypes with MiXCR, one entry per CDR3 protein. The data contain some 5,600 distinct CDR3 sequences, 13% to 15% of them seen just once; the ten biggest clones take up around 3%. The genes are TRBV20-1 and TRBJ1-2; TRBD1 might be the D (6 bases). The clonotype was recovered from a human patient who had a liver transplant. A subset of T cells may come from the graft donor. The DNA for the CDR3 is TGCAGTGCTAGTCATTTGACAGGTGGCTACACCTTC. It translates to CSASHLTGGYTF.